The subject of this entry is one T cell receptor (beta chain). Original analysis: Amplification from reference gene primers served as the basis for estimated nucleated cell counts. TCRdb keeps only in-frame clones here, not all; method: immunoSEQ multiplex PCR. Clone size and the V and J calls come from that table; the DNA yielded D and trimming. Counted here are around 290,000 clones, around 87% occurring once; the ten biggest clones make up 7.8%. The sample belongs to a study of blood T cell repertoires in COVID-19. Background on the study: COVID-19 samples from acute and convalescent phases originated in the United States, Italy and Spain.

In germline, CDR1 is SGHTA, CDR2 FQGNSA. The length of the CDR3 is 16 residues. Trimming removed 2 bases from V and 4 bases from J, with 16 bases in between. The chain employs TRBV7-2 and TRBJ2-3; TRBD1 is a possible D gene (6 bases). The TCR sequence derives from a woman in her 50s who had recovered from COVID-19. The sample comprised peripheral blood. CDR3 coding DNA: TGTGCCAGCAGCTTATCTCTTGGGACAATGGCAGATACGCAGTATTTT. This encodes CASSLSLGTMADTQYF.